This T cell receptor (beta chain) was sequenced during a study of blood T cell repertoires in COVID-19. Looking at the study overall: In each case, the material was cDNA or gDNA derived from T cells, B-cell-depleted T cells, or PBMCs.

The repertoire was sequenced with immunoSEQ multiplex PCR; TCRdb's copy has only in-frame clones and lacks some. In the table there are 200,000 to 300,000 clones, approximately 89% of which are singletons. V lost 5 bases and J 0 bases, leaving 11 bases between the germline ends. The CDR3 spans 15 residues. The germline gives CDR1 KGHDR, CDR2 SFDVKD. Living in 24 US areas, the participants were between roughly 18 and 89 years of age. The TCR was taken from a woman aged 35 to 49 with acute COVID-19. The chain recombines TRBV24-1 with TRBJ2-3, with a weak D call TRBD1 (5 bases). The sample consisted of PBMCs or T cells enriched from blood (not recorded which). Written as DNA, the CDR3 is TGTGCCACCAGTGGAGGACAACTAAGCACAGATACGCAGTATTTT. The encoded protein is CATSGGQLSTDTQYF.